The 28 T cell receptor beta chains given below trace back to one sample, sequenced in a study of shared clonotypes between healthy human individuals (dated by TCRdb to the early 2020s). Libraries were prepared through the immunoSEQ multiplex PCR assay. The source is immuneACCESS, and TCRdb retained only in-frame sequences with V and J called. Part of the clones is not carried over; for the studies checked, unresolved V genes explain less than half of this, and the remainder is unexplained. This sample lists 550,000 to 700,000 clones; around 73% were detected once. Of the sample, 1.5% to 2% falls within the top ten clones. Sequenced sample: memory CD4+ T cells sorted from blood. The cell subset or site label corresponds to: CD45RA-negative fraction. These receptors all stem from a woman under 40 in good health.

The chain uses TRBV5-1 and TRBJ2-7; D gene uncertain. The V end lost 5 bases, the J end lost 0 bases, and 9 bases lay between the germline ends. CDR1 and CDR2 from the germline V gene are SGHRS and YFSETQ. The CDR3 covers 13 residues. The chain's CDR3 is CASRATFSYEQYF. The CDR3 nucleotides read TGCGCCAGCAGGGCTACCTTCTCCTACGAGCAGTACTTC. Together with reference TRBV5-1 and TRBJ2-7, the CDR3 gives the full variable domain: KAGVTQTPRYLIKTRGQQVTLSCSPISGHRSVSWYQQTPGQGLQFLFEYFSETQRNKGNFPGRFSGRQFSNSRSEMNVSTLELGDSALYLCASRATFSYEQYFGPGTRLTVT.

J is TRBJ2-7 and V is TRBV15; 7 bases line up with TRBD2. This CDR3 is built from 14 residues. The germline V gene has CDR1 LNHNV and CDR2 YYDKDF (reference sequence). V shed 4 bases and J 3 bases; nucleotides not matched to a gene: 6. This CDR3 is CATSIERGYYEQYF. The CDR3 DNA reads as TGTGCCACCAGCATCGAGCGGGGCTACTACGAGCAGTACTTC.

This sequence joins TRBV27 and TRBJ1-5; TRBD1 matches 8 bases. The trim removed 4 bases at V and 5 bases at J, leaving 16 bases unmatched. CDR1 is MNHEY and CDR2 is SMNVEV in the germline V gene (reference sequence). The CDR3 runs 18 residues. As DNA, the CDR3 is TGTGCCAGCAGTTCAGCCCAGGGGGCCCTTCCAATTCATCAGCCCCAGCATTTT. This translates into CASSSAQGALPIHQPQHF.

This clone was observed a handful of times. The chain carries TRBV25-1 and TRBJ2-2; the D gene is possibly TRBD1 (6 bases). V was cut by 6 bases and J by 5 bases, with 16 bases left in between. The CDR3 is made up of 15 amino acids. Per the germline V gene, CDR1 is MGHDK and CDR2 is SYGVNS. The CDR3 DNA reads as TGTGCCAGCAGGAAGGGGGATTGGGAAACCGGGGAGCTGTTTTTT. It is translated as CASRKGDWETGELFF.

The CDR3 region is CASNQGNSNQPQHF. The CDR3 DNA is TGTGCCAGCAATCAGGGGAATAGCAATCAGCCCCAGCATTTT. The chain joins TRBV28 to TRBJ1-5, with a possible D match to TRBD1 (6 bases). The CDR3 runs to 14 residues. CDR1 and CDR2 (germline): MDHEN, SYDVKM. V was cut by 7 bases and J by 0 bases, with 10 bases left in between.

The chain couples TRBV5-1 to TRBJ1-4; D is perhaps TRBD1 (5 bases). The CDR3 has 15 amino acids. The V end lost 4 bases, the J end lost 0 bases, and 10 bases lay between the germline ends. Germline assignment: CDR1 SGHRS and CDR2 YFSETQ. The CDR3 spells CASSRTGPTNEKLFF. CDR3 nucleotide sequence: TGCGCCAGCAGCCGGACGGGACCAACTAATGAAAAACTGTTTTTT.

This clone was seen ten or more times. CDR3 protein: CASSGPRSQPTQYF. CDR3 DNA: TGTGCCAGCAGTGGCCCTCGTAGCCAGCCTACGCAGTATTTT. The chain links TRBV6-1 to TRBJ2-3; D call uncertain. The CDR3 is 14 residues long. CDR1 is MNHNS and CDR2 is SASEGT in the germline V gene. Between the trimmed V and J ends, which lost 4 bases and 8 bases, there was a span of 16 bases.

V and J are TRBV10-2 and TRBJ2-3, with 7 nucleotides matching TRBD2. CDR1 and CDR2 from the germline V gene are WSHSY and SAAADI. The junction had 3 bases not matched to a gene; V was cut back by 5 bases and J by 1 base. The CDR3 sequence is 14 residues long. This CDR3 reads CASSSSGGTDTQYF. The DNA of the CDR3 is TGCGCCAGCAGTTCTAGCGGAGGCACAGATACGCAGTATTTT.

The chain's CDR3 is CASSFSDEQYF. The CDR3 nucleotides are TGTGCCAGCAGCTTTAGCGACGAGCAGTACTTC. The gene calls are TRBV7-9 and TRBJ2-7, with a weak D call TRBD2 (5 bases). Trimming took 3 bases from V and 5 from J, leaving 5 bases between them. This CDR3 spans 11 amino acids. The V gene's germline CDR1 is SEHNR and CDR2 FQNEAQ (reference sequence).

The chain uses TRBV28 and TRBJ1-5; no clear D. Per the germline V gene, CDR1 is MDHEN and CDR2 is SYDVKM. V lost 5 bases to trimming and J lost 1 base, with 9 bases between them. The CDR3 runs to 14 residues. The CDR3 reads CASSHGNSNQPQHF. The CDR3 DNA reads TGTGCCAGCAGTCATGGTAACAGCAATCAGCCCCAGCATTTT.

This clone was seen a handful of times. The rearrangement joins TRBV5-1 to TRBJ1-1, with D tentatively TRBD1 (5 bases). Trimming removed 5 bases from V and 1 base from J, with 18 bases in between. CDR3 length: 16 residues. Germline values: CDR1 SGHRS, CDR2 YFSETQ. In DNA form, the CDR3 reads TGCGCCAGCAGGGATTCATCAGGGTCTCAGAACACTGAAGCTTTCTTT. This encodes CASRDSSGSQNTEAFF.

This clone has a count of ten or more. The chain links TRBV6-1 to TRBJ2-5; no clear D. V dropped 6 bases and J dropped 5 bases, with 7 bases sitting between them. Germline values: CDR1 MNHNS, CDR2 SASEGT. CDR3 length: 11 residues. DNA for the CDR3: TGTGCCAGCAGACGGAGTGAGACCCAGTACTTC. Translated, it gives CASRRSETQYF.

The chain employs TRBV6-1 and TRBJ1-2, with TRBD1 identical over 7 bases. J gave up 2 bases and V 4 bases, and 4 bases lay outside the gene matches. The CDR3 is made up of 14 amino acids. Per the germline V gene, CDR1 is MNHNS and CDR2 is SASEGT. The CDR3 reads CASSALTGNYGYTF. CDR3 in DNA: TGTGCCAGCAGTGCATTGACAGGGAACTATGGCTACACCTTC.

The chain joins TRBV30 to TRBJ1-1; D is undetermined. There are 14 residues in the CDR3. The germline V and J ends were trimmed by 3 bases and 1 base, with 12 bases remaining between them. CDR1 GTSNPN and CDR2 SVGIG come from the germline V gene (reference sequence). The CDR3 DNA is TGTGCCTGGAGGGGCCAACATTGGAACACTGAAGCTTTCTTT. Protein product: CAWRGQHWNTEAFF. Supplemented by reference TRBV30 and TRBJ1-1, the full variable domain reads SQTIHQWPATLVQPVGSPLSLECTVEGTSNPNLYWYRQAAGRGLQLLFYSVGIGQISSEVPQNLSASRPQDRQFILSSKKLLLSDSGFYLCAWRGQHWNTEAFFGQGTRLTVV.

The chain links TRBV4-1 to TRBJ2-7, with 11 bases fitting TRBD2. This CDR3 has 17 amino acids. Trimming took 4 bases from V and 6 from J; bases not matched to a gene: 14. Germline V gives CDR1 MGHRA, CDR2 YSYEKL. The CDR3 DNA reads as TGCGCCAGCAGCCCGAGGTTTCTAGCGGGAGGTCTAGGCGAGCAGTACTTC. It is translated as CASSPRFLAGGLGEQYF.

Details on this clone: A far larger clone is one nucleotide away, so this likely arose from a read error. Other DNA sequences from this sample encode an identical CDR3 as well. The rearrangement joins TRBV5-1 to TRBJ2-3; D unclear. The CDR3 sequence is 13 residues long. Trimming removed 2 bases from V and 3 bases from J, with 7 bases in between. CDR1 SGHRS and CDR2 YFSETQ come from the germline V gene. The CDR3 region has the DNA TGCGCCAGCAGCTTTGGCCAGACAGATACGCAGTATTTT. Translating it yields CASSFGQTDTQYF.

J is TRBJ2-7 and V is TRBV2; D may match TRBD1 or TRBD2 (6 bases each). Deletions cut 5 bases from V and 2 bases from J, with 13 bases between. In germline, CDR1 is SNHLY, CDR2 FYNNEI. The CDR3 loop spans 14 amino acids. Here the CDR3 reads CASSLQGGAYEQYF. CDR3 in DNA: TGTGCCAGCAGTTTACAGGGAGGAGCCTACGAGCAGTACTTC.

Points on this clone: The same CDR3 can be traced to other DNA sequences in this sample. This chain links TRBV4-2 with TRBJ2-3; D gene unclear. The CDR3 sequence is 14 residues long. The V end was cut by 1 base, the J end by 0 bases, with 5 bases between. CDR1 and CDR2 from the germline V gene are LGHNA and YNFKEQ. CDR3 amino acids: CASSQGQSTDTQYF. The CDR3 nucleotides are TGTGCCAGCAGCCAAGGCCAGAGCACAGATACGCAGTATTTT.

The J gene is TRBJ2-1, the V gene TRBV6-6; D may match TRBD1 or TRBD2 (6 bases each). Per germline, CDR1 MNHNY and CDR2 SVGAGI (reference sequence). The CDR3 extends over 14 amino acids. V was trimmed by 0 bases and J by 9 bases, leaving 12 bases between them. Here the CDR3 reads CASSYSGGFGEQFF. CDR3 sequence (DNA): TGTGCCAGCAGTTACTCAGGGGGGTTTGGTGAGCAGTTCTTC.

In the case of this clone: The sample contains more than one DNA sequence encoding this CDR3. This sequence joins TRBV7-2 and TRBJ2-2; D call uncertain. The CDR3 spans 15 residues. Trimming removed 1 base from V and 0 bases from J, with 6 bases in between. The germline CDR1 and CDR2 sequences are SGHTA and FQGNSA. The CDR3 nucleotides are TGTGCCAGCAGCTTAGGTGGAGCGAACACCGGGGAGCTGTTTTTT. Its translation is CASSLGGANTGELFF.

The J gene is TRBJ2-7, the V gene TRBV6-5; no firm D call. CDR3 length: 11 amino acids. Germline CDR1 is MNHEY and CDR2 is SVGAGI. The germline V and J ends were trimmed by 6 bases and 6 bases, with 9 bases remaining between them. As DNA, the CDR3 is TGTGCCAGCAGGGGTATGGGCGAGCAGTACTTC. Its protein product is CASRGMGEQYF.

A few counts support this clone. This rearrangement joins TRBV10-2 to TRBJ2-6, with D tentatively TRBD2 (6 bases). The CDR3 totals 16 residues. V lost 3 bases and J lost 1, with 10 bases in between. Germline V lookup: CDR1 WSHSY, CDR2 SAAADI. The CDR3: CASSDGGGSGANVLTF. The DNA for the CDR3 is TGCGCCAGCAGTGACGGGGGAGGTTCTGGGGCCAACGTCCTGACTTTC.

This clone was counted once. The chain joins TRBV7-9 to TRBJ2-1; perhaps TRBD1 as D (8 bases). Deletions cut 5 bases from V and 5 bases from J, with 25 bases between. The germline CDR1 and CDR2 sequences are SEHNR and FQNEAQ (reference sequence). The CDR3 consists of 18 residues. The CDR3: CASSPRDRTTSYDNEQFF. CDR3 in DNA: TGTGCCAGCAGCCCCCGGGACAGGACGACTAGCTACGACAATGAGCAGTTCTTC.

V is TRBV5-1 and J is TRBJ2-7, with 7 bases that match TRBD2. The length of the CDR3 is 16 residues. The V gene's germline CDR1 is SGHRS and CDR2 YFSETQ. Unmatched junction bases numbered 6, after V lost 0 bases and J lost 0 bases. In nucleotides, the CDR3 is TGCGCCAGCAGCTTGGTATTCGGCGGGAGCTCCTACGAGCAGTACTTC. Amino acid sequence: CASSLVFGGSSYEQYF. The full variable domain, with the rest looked up from reference TRBV5-1 and TRBJ2-7, is KAGVTQTPRYLIKTRGQQVTLSCSPISGHRSVSWYQQTPGQGLQFLFEYFSETQRNKGNFPGRFSGRQFSNSRSEMNVSTLELGDSALYLCASSLVFGGSSYEQYFGPGTRLTVT.

The J gene is TRBJ1-2, the V gene TRBV29-1, with D possibly TRBD1 on 5 matching bases. CDR3 length equals 19 residues. Germline V gene sequence: CDR1 SQVTM, CDR2 ANQGSEA. The V end was cut by 0 bases, the J end by 1 base, with 24 bases between. The CDR3: CSVEDPSTGPTGNNYGYTF. The CDR3 bases are TGCAGCGTTGAAGACCCCTCGACCGGACCCACAGGAAATAACTATGGCTACACCTTC.

This chain uses TRBV29-1 with TRBJ1-5, with a tentative D call TRBD1 (5 bases). Germline assignment: CDR1 SQVTM and CDR2 ANQGSEA. The CDR3 runs 13 residues. The ends were cut back, 7 bases at V and 3 bases at J, with 13 bases in the middle. This CDR3 is CSAGGGYNQPQHF. CDR3 in DNA: TGCAGCGCTGGGGGGGGTTACAATCAGCCCCAGCATTTT.

The chain carries TRBV14 and TRBJ2-5, with D possibly TRBD1 on 6 matching bases. The V gene's germline CDR1 is SGHDN and CDR2 FVKESK. The CDR3 consists of 19 residues. V lost 5 bases, J lost 2 bases, and 27 bases lay in between. The CDR3 bases are TGTGCCAGCAGCAAAAGACGAATTACAGGGTTGTTGCCTCAAGAGACCCAGTACTTC. Protein product: CASSKRRITGLLPQETQYF. Looking up the rest from reference TRBV14 and TRBJ2-5 gives the full variable domain: EAGVTQFPSHSVIEKGQTVTLRCDPISGHDNLYWYRRVMGKEIKFLLHFVKESKQDESGMPNNRFLAERTGGTYSTLKVQPAELEDSGVYFCASSKRRITGLLPQETQYFGPGTRLLVL.

This clone was counted many times. DNA of the CDR3: TGTGCCAGTAGGTTTAGGGGAGGGTCTGAGAATGAGCAGTTCTTC. This codes for CASRFRGGSENEQFF. The chain employs TRBV19 and TRBJ2-1; 7 bases match TRBD2. This CDR3 has 15 amino acids. Germline loops: CDR1 LNHDA, CDR2 SQIVND (reference sequence). V lost 6 bases and J lost 7; bases outside the gene matches: 12.